The source of this T cell receptor (beta chain) is a study of T cells after yellow fever vaccination. 5'RACE template switching generated TCR cDNA, adding a universal primer site and UMIs. In TCRdb, the 5' RACE reads were re-called with MiXCR into one record per CDR3 protein. This table holds roughly 310,000 distinct CDR3 sequences, approximately 9% found once. The CDR3 has 15 amino acids. The V gene's germline CDR1 is DFQATT and CDR2 SNEGSKA (reference sequence). V shed 0 bases and J 8 bases; nucleotides not matched to a gene: 8. The origin of this receptor is a young man who received the YFV17D yellow fever vaccine. The specimen was PBMCs, collected on the day of the first yellow fever vaccination. This chain joins TRBV20-1 and TRBJ1-5; TRBD1 aligns across 9 bases. As DNA, the CDR3 is TGCAGTGCTAGAGAGAGACAGGGGGGTCGGGAGCCCCAGCATTTT. This translates into CSARERQGGREPQHF.